These 15 T cell receptor beta chains were all obtained from the same sample, sequenced in a study of T-cell memory formation after mild COVID-19. TCRdb re-called the 5' RACE reads through MiXCR, storing one row per CDR3 protein. This table holds more than 120,000 distinct CDR3 sequences, 5.5% to 7% found once. The sample taken for sequencing was PBMCs or a T cell subset sorted from them (not recorded which). These receptors were obtained from an adult woman who had mild COVID-19 (a few samples of this study predate the infection). Cell type and time point are not known.

The rearrangement links TRBV11-2 to TRBJ2-2; 7 bases line up with TRBD2. Germline CDR1 SGHAT, CDR2 FQNNGV. The CDR3 extends over 15 amino acids. V lost 3 bases and J lost 7; bases outside the gene matches: 8. The DNA of the CDR3 is TGTGCCAGCAGCTTGGAGGGAGGGGCCGGCGGGGAGCTGTTTTTT. It is translated as CASSLEGGAGGELFF.

The CDR3 spells CASSLWATDTQYF. CDR3 DNA: TGTGCCAGCAGCTTATGGGCTACAGATACGCAGTATTTT. The chain carries TRBV7-3 and TRBJ2-3, with D hard to call. V was clipped by 2 bases and J by 3 bases, with 6 bases between them. This CDR3 spans 13 amino acids. Germline lookup yields CDR1 SGHTA and CDR2 FQGTGA.

This clonotype was observed a few times. V is TRBV18 and J is TRBJ1-2, with 11 bases identical to TRBD1. V dropped 6 bases and J dropped 4; count of bases not matched to a gene: 7. CDR1 KGHSH and CDR2 LQKENI come from the germline V gene. This CDR3 has 15 residues. The CDR3 spells CASSPGQGVSYGYTF. For the CDR3, the DNA is TGTGCCAGCTCCCCGGGACAGGGGGTCAGCTATGGCTACACCTTC. Supplemented by reference TRBV18 and TRBJ1-2, the full variable domain reads NAGVMQNPRHLVRRRGQEARLRCSPMKGHSHVYWYRQLPEEGLKFMVYLQKENIIDESGMPKERFSAEFPKEGPSILRIQQVVRGDSAAYFCASSPGQGVSYGYTFGSGTRLTVV.

The sample holds a few counts of this clonotype. The chain combines TRBV3-1 with TRBJ2-3; D unresolved. Trimming shortened V by 0 bases and J by 6 bases, and 10 bases separated the two germline ends. This CDR3 region has 14 residues. Germline-derived CDR1 and CDR2 are LGHDT and YNNKEL (reference sequence). The CDR3 coding sequence is TGTGCCAGCAGCCAAGATAGAAGGGTGGATACGCAGTATTTT. Translation gives CASSQDRRVDTQYF.

This clonotype showed up just a few times. V usage is TRBV12-3 or TRBV12-4 and J usage is TRBJ1-2, with no clear D. The CDR3 covers 15 residues. The V end was cut by 6 bases, the J end by 8 bases, with 22 bases between. The CDR3 DNA reads as TGTGCCAGCAGCCTTTTCGTTGGAGCGCCCCGGGGCTACACCTTC. It specifies CASSLFVGAPRGYTF.

This chain uses TRBV3-1 with TRBJ1-1; tentatively, D is TRBD1 (6 bases). Germline CDR1 LGHDT, CDR2 YNNKEL (reference sequence). Trimming pared 4 bases from V and 1 base from J, leaving 13 bases between. The CDR3 sequence is 15 residues long. DNA of the CDR3: TGTGCCAGCAGCCCTACGCGGGGGGCGAACACTGAAGCTTTCTTT. This translates into CASSPTRGANTEAFF.

This clonotype was seen at least ten times. The chain carries TRBV12-3 or TRBV12-4 and TRBJ2-7, with 9 bases lining up with TRBD1. The V segment lost 1 base and the J segment 1 base; nucleotides outside the gene matches: 2. This CDR3 has 15 residues. The DNA of the CDR3 is TGTGCCAGCAGTTTAGACAGGGGGCATTCCTACGAGCAGTACTTC. Translated, it gives CASSLDRGHSYEQYF.

The table lists this clonotype with many counts. The rearrangement uses TRBV19 and TRBJ2-1; 7 bases agree with TRBD1. Germline lookup yields CDR1 LNHDA and CDR2 SQIVND (reference sequence). There are 16 residues in the CDR3. The V segment lost 3 bases and the J segment 4 bases; nucleotides outside the gene matches: 9. The CDR3 bases are TGTGCCAGTAGTATTGACGCGGTGGGACAGTACAATGAGCAGTTCTTC. Its protein is CASSIDAVGQYNEQFF.

This clonotype appeared a few times. The chain joins TRBV18 to TRBJ2-7; D gene uncertain. The V gene's germline CDR1 is KGHSH and CDR2 LQKENI. V shed 6 bases and J shed 6 bases, with 15 bases lying between them. The CDR3 is 13 residues long. CDR3 sequence: CASSIGPRREQYF. Here the CDR3 DNA reads TGTGCCAGCTCGATAGGCCCGCGGCGCGAGCAGTACTTC. The variable domain in full, with the rest retrieved from reference TRBV18 and TRBJ2-7, is NAGVMQNPRHLVRRRGQEARLRCSPMKGHSHVYWYRQLPEEGLKFMVYLQKENIIDESGMPKERFSAEFPKEGPSILRIQQVVRGDSAAYFCASSIGPRREQYFGPGTRLTVT.

The chain is built from TRBV6-5 and TRBJ1-4; no firm D call. Germline V gene data show CDR1 as MNHEY and CDR2 as SVGAGI. The CDR3 length is 14 residues. The ends were cut back, 8 bases at V and 4 bases at J, with 14 bases in the middle. DNA for the CDR3: TGTGCCAGCGGGCATAGATGGGGTAATGAAAAACTGTTTTTT. This translates into CASGHRWGNEKLFF.

At least ten counts were recorded for this clonotype. V is TRBV6-2 or TRBV6-3 and J is TRBJ2-4; tentative D call: TRBD2 (6 bases). The germline V gene has CDR1 MNHEY and CDR2 SVGEGT. The CDR3 contains 13 residues. V lost 6 bases and J 0 bases, leaving 6 bases between the germline ends. The CDR3 region has the DNA TGTGCCAGCAGAGCGGGAGCCAAAAACATTCAGTACTTC. Translating gives CASRAGAKNIQYF.

The V and J genes are TRBV14 and TRBJ2-7; the D is unclear. This CDR3 spans 13 amino acids. The germline gives CDR1 SGHDN, CDR2 FVKESK. The V end was cut by 1 base, the J end by 2 bases, with 6 bases between. CDR3 sequence reads: CASSQGRPYEQYF. CDR3 DNA sequence: TGTGCCAGCAGCCAAGGACGTCCCTACGAGCAGTACTTC.

The rearrangement joins TRBV12-3 or TRBV12-4 to TRBJ1-6; no clear D. Trimming removed 2 bases at V and 11 bases at J, with 19 bases between. The CDR3 contains 16 residues. DNA of the CDR3: TGTGCCAGCAGTTTAAGAGGGAACCAATTACCACCACCCCTCCACTTT. Amino acid sequence: CASSLRGNQLPPPLHF.

This chain joins TRBV24-1 and TRBJ2-1; no reliable D call. Germline-derived CDR1 and CDR2 are KGHDR and SFDVKD. V gave up 7 bases and J gave up 4 bases, with 10 bases separating them. The CDR3 contains 13 residues. This CDR3 is CATSLGPYNEQFF. The CDR3 DNA reads TGTGCCACCAGCCTCGGACCTTACAATGAGCAGTTCTTC.

This clonotype came up many times. The chain links TRBV25-1 to TRBJ2-1, with TRBD1 matching over 8 bases. The length of the CDR3 is 16 residues. Germline trimming cut 2 bases from V and 4 bases from J; bases unmatched to any gene: 7. Germline CDR1 is MGHDK and CDR2 is SYGVNS. This CDR3 is CASSETPRTGYNEQFF. CDR3 nucleotide sequence: TGTGCCAGCAGTGAAACCCCTCGGACAGGGTACAATGAGCAGTTCTTC.